Presented here are 28 T cell receptor beta chains from one specimen sequenced in a study of T cells in Graves' hyperthyroidism and ophthalmopathy. What was amplified from RNA transcripts were TCR beta CDR3 regions. A set of HTBI primers served as the primers for a first-round RT-PCR of the TCR CDR3. MiXCR was run by TCRdb on the multiplex PCR reads, yielding one entry per CDR3 protein. The table includes about 580,000 distinct CDR3 sequences, roughly 13% detected once. The sequenced material came from blood. The receptors derive from a woman in her thirties with Graves' hyperthyroidism that later progressed to Graves' ophthalmopathy.

The sample holds many counts of this clonotype. The CDR3 sequence: CASSAPPLAGGPDTQYF. CDR3 nucleotides: TGCGCCAGCAGTGCCCCCCCTCTAGCGGGAGGGCCGGATACGCAGTATTTT. The chain combines TRBV10-1 with TRBJ2-3, with 12 bases identical to TRBD2. Unmatched junction bases numbered 11, after V lost 4 bases and J lost 6 bases. The CDR3 runs 17 residues. CDR1 is WNHNN and CDR2 is SYGVQD in the germline V gene (reference sequence).

The chain combines TRBV11-3 with TRBJ2-2, with TRBD2 matching 7 bases. Germline trimming cut 5 bases from V and 3 bases from J; bases unmatched to any gene: 15. The CDR3 has 18 amino acids. Germline V gene lookup returns CDR1 SGHNT and CDR2 YENEEA. The chain's CDR3 is CASSDLKDGREYTGELFF. In DNA form, the CDR3 reads TGTGCCAGCAGCGACCTAAAGGACGGGCGGGAGTACACCGGGGAGCTGTTTTTT.

This clonotype was picked up many times. The V gene is TRBV7-2, the J gene TRBJ1-3; no clear D. Germline CDR1 and CDR2: SGHTA and FQGNSA. CDR3 length equals 13 residues. V shed 4 bases and J shed 0 bases, with 4 bases lying between them. In nucleotides, the CDR3 is TGTGCCAGCAGCTCGTTCTCTGGAAACACCATATATTTT. Translated, it gives CASSSFSGNTIYF.

This clonotype occurred a few times. This chain uses TRBV19 with TRBJ1-5; weak D call: TRBD1 (5 bases). Germline-derived CDR1 and CDR2 are LNHDA and SQIVND (reference sequence). Between the trimmed V and J ends, which lost 5 bases and 5 bases, there was a span of 19 bases. The CDR3 totals 16 residues. The CDR3 spells CASSPLSRVGDQPQHF. For the CDR3, the DNA is TGTGCCAGTAGTCCCTTAAGCAGGGTTGGGGATCAGCCCCAGCATTTT.

This clonotype was detected many times. This rearrangement joins TRBV28 to TRBJ2-1, with TRBD2 matching 8 bases. Germline loops: CDR1 MDHEN, CDR2 SYDVKM. The J segment lost 0 bases and the V segment lost 5 bases, leaving 6 bases of the junction unmatched. The CDR3 has 16 amino acids. CDR3 nucleotide sequence: TGTGCCAGCAGTCAGAGCGGGAGTCCCTCCTACAATGAGCAGTTCTTC. Protein: CASSQSGSPSYNEQFF.

This clonotype has a handful of counts. The chain uses TRBV6-5 and TRBJ2-4; no definite D call. Germline V lookup: CDR1 MNHEY, CDR2 SVGAGI. The CDR3 sequence is 15 residues long. The V end lost 2 bases, the J end lost 1 base, and 9 bases lay between the germline ends. CDR3 amino acids: CASSYSVGAKNIQYF. The CDR3, as DNA: TGTGCCAGCAGTTACAGCGTGGGGGCCAAAAACATTCAGTACTTC.

The rearrangement joins TRBV11-3 to TRBJ1-1; weak D call: TRBD1 (6 bases). Trimming stripped 1 base from V and 1 base from J, with 13 bases between. This CDR3 is built from 16 residues. Germline lookup yields CDR1 SGHNT and CDR2 YENEEA. The CDR3 DNA reads as TGTGCCAGCAGCTTAGGGGCAGACAGGACGAACACTGAAGCTTTCTTT. Translated: CASSLGADRTNTEAFF.

The CDR3 sequence is CSARERSTDTQYF. The CDR3 bases are TGCAGTGCTAGGGAGAGGAGCACAGATACGCAGTATTTT. This chain uses TRBV20-1 with TRBJ2-3; D unresolved. Trimming took off 3 bases at V and 0 bases at J, with 7 bases between the two ends. CDR1 is DFQATT, CDR2 SNEGSKA, per germline (reference sequence). The CDR3 loop spans 13 amino acids.

The chain is built from TRBV19 and TRBJ2-7, with D perhaps TRBD2 (5 bases). CDR3 length: 15 residues. V shed 3 bases and J shed 2 bases, with 14 bases lying between them. CDR1 and CDR2 (germline): LNHDA, SQIVND (reference sequence). CDR3 bases: TGTGCCAGTAGTATCATAGGAGGTGAGGCCTACGAGCAGTACTTC. Protein sequence: CASSIIGGEAYEQYF.

The chain uses TRBV19 and TRBJ1-2, with D tentatively TRBD1 (5 bases). Trimming took off 5 bases at V and 2 bases at J, with 12 bases between the two ends. Germline-derived CDR1 and CDR2 are LNHDA and SQIVND (reference sequence). This CDR3 has 14 amino acids. Written as DNA, the CDR3 is TGTGCCAGTAGTCTGGGACCGCTCAACTATGGCTACACCTTC. It encodes CASSLGPLNYGYTF.

This clonotype was counted many times. This rearrangement joins TRBV20-1 to TRBJ2-1; perhaps D is TRBD1 or TRBD2 (6 bases each). Deletions cut 7 bases from V and 7 bases from J, with 23 bases between. The CDR3 has 15 amino acids. Germline lookup yields CDR1 DFQATT and CDR2 SNEGSKA (reference sequence). CDR3 protein: CSVTHGSGAGNEQFF. CDR3 DNA sequence: TGCAGTGTCACCCATGGCTCGGGGGCAGGGAATGAGCAGTTCTTC.

The chain carries TRBV19 and TRBJ1-3; D not certain. Germline-derived CDR1 and CDR2 are LNHDA and SQIVND (reference sequence). V was trimmed by 4 bases and J by 3 bases, leaving 13 bases between them. The CDR3 covers 15 residues. CDR3 DNA sequence: TGTGCCAGTAGTACGCTGACTCTTATTGGAAACACCATATATTTT. Its translation is CASSTLTLIGNTIYF.

In this sample, this clonotype turned up many times. V usage is TRBV6-5 and J usage is TRBJ2-7; tentative D call: TRBD2 (6 bases). This CDR3 has 15 residues. The V and J ends lost 0 bases and 0 bases respectively, with 9 bases between them. CDR1 is MNHEY, CDR2 SVGAGI, per germline. CDR3 coding DNA: TGTGCCAGCAGTTACTCGGACGGGAGCTCCTACGAGCAGTACTTC. Residues: CASSYSDGSSYEQYF.

There are many counts of this clonotype. The chain is built from TRBV27 and TRBJ1-2; no clear D. Trimming shortened V by 0 bases and J by 3 bases, and 8 bases separated the two germline ends. The CDR3 runs 14 residues. CDR1 is MNHEY, CDR2 SMNVEV, per germline (reference sequence). In nucleotides, the CDR3 is TGTGCCAGCAGTTTATCTGGCGGCTACTATGGCTACACCTTC. Protein product: CASSLSGGYYGYTF.

The chain uses TRBV3-1 and TRBJ2-7; 9 nucleotides align to TRBD2. CDR1 and CDR2 from the germline V gene are LGHDT and YNNKEL (reference sequence). The junction had 9 bases not matched to a gene; V was cut back by 3 bases and J by 9 bases. CDR3 length: 14 residues. CDR3 nucleotide sequence: TGTGCCAGCAGCCATGCTAGCGGGACCCACGGGCAGTACTTC. Amino acids: CASSHASGTHGQYF.

This clonotype appeared many times. This rearrangement joins TRBV12-3 or TRBV12-4 to TRBJ1-2; D uncertain. The CDR3 runs 13 residues. V gave up 3 bases and J gave up 1 base, with 6 bases separating them. The DNA for the CDR3 is TGTGCCAGCAGTTTTGACTTTAACTATGGCTACACCTTC. It specifies CASSFDFNYGYTF.

This clonotype was seen many times. The chain uses TRBV12-3 or TRBV12-4 and TRBJ2-5, with D unclear. This CDR3 comprises 14 residues. Trimming shortened V by 3 bases and J by 3 bases, and 11 bases separated the two germline ends. The CDR3 spells CASSFFLEKETQYF. CDR3 DNA sequence: TGTGCCAGCAGTTTCTTCCTAGAAAAAGAGACCCAGTACTTC.

The chain employs TRBV6-1 and TRBJ1-1, with D unresolved. The CDR3 contains 13 residues. Per germline, CDR1 MNHNS and CDR2 SASEGT. The ends were cut back, 8 bases at V and 0 bases at J, with 10 bases in the middle. The CDR3 here is CASYRFMNTEAFF. CDR3 in DNA: TGTGCCAGCTATCGCTTTATGAACACTGAAGCTTTCTTT.

A few counts support this clonotype. The chain is built from TRBV20-1 and TRBJ1-3; 7 positions match TRBD1. The CDR3 loop spans 13 amino acids. The germline V gene encodes CDR1 DFQATT and CDR2 SNEGSKA (reference sequence). Germline trimming cut 3 bases from V and 4 bases from J; bases unmatched to any gene: 3. The CDR3 here is CSASRGPGNTIYF. The CDR3, as DNA: TGCAGTGCTAGTAGGGGGCCCGGAAACACCATATATTTT.

The sample holds many counts of this clonotype. The chain couples TRBV28 to TRBJ2-1, with 8 nucleotides matching TRBD1. J lost 11 bases, V lost 8 bases, and 8 bases had no gene match. This CDR3 is 12 amino acids long. Germline CDR1 reads MDHEN; CDR2 reads SYDVKM. This CDR3 is CASDGQGTKQFF. DNA of the CDR3: TGTGCCAGCGACGGACAGGGAACGAAGCAGTTCTTC. The whole variable domain, filled in from reference TRBV28 and TRBJ2-1, reads DVKVTQSSRYLVKRTGEKVFLECVQDMDHENMFWYRQDPGLGLRLIYFSYDVKMKEKGDIPEGYSVSREKKERFSLILESASTNQTSMYLCASDGQGTKQFFGPGTRLTVL.

This clonotype was counted at least ten times. The rearrangement uses TRBV5-8 and TRBJ1-1; D remains ambiguous. This CDR3 has 13 residues. The V and J ends lost 3 bases and 4 bases respectively, with 10 bases between them. The germline CDR1 and CDR2 sequences are SGHTS and YDEGEE. In nucleotides, the CDR3 is TGTGCCAGCAGCTCGCAGAGTGGCACTGAAGCTTTCTTT. Translating gives CASSSQSGTEAFF.

This clonotype was detected ten times or more. The rearrangement joins TRBV19 to TRBJ1-2; maybe TRBD1 (5 bases). In germline, CDR1 is LNHDA, CDR2 SQIVND (reference sequence). The V and J ends lost 7 bases and 2 bases respectively, with 14 bases between them. This CDR3 spans 14 amino acids. The CDR3 DNA is TGTGCCAGTACAAGGGGCGGGTCAAACTATGGCTACACCTTC. This translates into CASTRGGSNYGYTF.

This clonotype was counted at least ten times. This chain uses TRBV7-2 with TRBJ2-7; D is ambiguous. V was shortened by 0 bases and J by 6 bases, with 27 bases between the two germline ends. The CDR3 spans 19 residues. In germline, CDR1 is SGHTA, CDR2 FQGNSA. The CDR3 loop is CASSLATEEIGREGGEQYF. In nucleotides, the CDR3 is TGTGCCAGCAGCTTAGCGACCGAGGAAATAGGAAGGGAAGGCGGCGAGCAGTACTTC.

This clonotype was recorded a few times. This chain connects TRBV28 to TRBJ1-5; D gene uncertain. Germline CDR1 and CDR2: MDHEN and SYDVKM. The germline V and J ends were trimmed by 2 bases and 5 bases, with 7 bases remaining between them. The length of the CDR3 is 13 residues. The CDR3 loop reads CASSLTQDQPQHF. The CDR3 DNA reads as TGTGCCAGCAGTTTAACTCAAGATCAGCCCCAGCATTTT.

This clonotype came up many times. The gene calls are TRBV7-9 and TRBJ2-5; D possibly corresponds to TRBD1 (5 bases). The V end lost 2 bases, the J end lost 3 bases, and 10 bases lay between the germline ends. Germline CDR1 SEHNR, CDR2 FQNEAQ (reference sequence). There are 14 residues in the CDR3. The CDR3 DNA sequence: TGTGCCAGCAGCTTATACAGGACGGAAGAGACCCAGTACTTC. This sequence encodes CASSLYRTEETQYF. The variable domain in full, completed from reference TRBV7-9 and TRBJ2-5, reads DTGVSQNPRHKITKRGQNVTFRCDPISEHNRLYWYRQTLGQGPEFLTYFQNEAQLEKSRLLSDRFSAERPKGSFSTLEIQRTEQGDSAMYLCASSLYRTEETQYFGPGTRLLVL.

The rearrangement links TRBV20-1 to TRBJ2-7; 7 bases map to TRBD1. The CDR3 spans 14 residues. Unmatched junction bases numbered 9, after V lost 6 bases and J lost 1 base. Germline V lookup: CDR1 DFQATT, CDR2 SNEGSKA (reference sequence). CDR3: CSAIGRDSSYEQYF. In DNA form, the CDR3 reads TGCAGTGCCATAGGCCGGGACAGTTCCTACGAGCAGTACTTC.

This clonotype showed up many times. The chain is built from TRBV3-1 and TRBJ2-3; 10 bases match TRBD2. With 0 bases clipped from V and 2 bases from J, the junction kept 11 bases outside the gene matches. The germline CDR1 and CDR2 sequences are LGHDT and YNNKEL (reference sequence). This CDR3 has 19 residues. This CDR3 reads CASSQDRGTSGTYTDTQYF. The CDR3 coding sequence is TGTGCCAGCAGCCAAGACAGGGGAACTAGCGGGACATACACAGATACGCAGTATTTT.

Regarding this clonotype: A much larger clone is a single base away; this may be a read error. The chain has TRBV3-1 and TRBJ1-2; D unclear. Germline V gene data show CDR1 as LGHDT and CDR2 as YNNKEL (reference sequence). This CDR3 is 12 amino acids long. The CDR3 nucleotides read TGTGCCGGCAGCCAAGGTGGAAATGGCTACACCTTC. Translated, it gives CAGSQGGNGYTF.